This TCR beta chain was sequenced in a study of CD4+ T cells in melanoma. General study findings and limits: Reportedly, melanoma neoantigen-specific CD4+ T cells showed varied differentiation states. CD8+ T cell, macrophage and B cell function reportedly correlated with neoantigen-specific CD4+ T cells.

As for this clone: Its antigen is not identified.

The CDR3 is 15 residues long. Germline CDR1 is SGHTA and CDR2 is FQGTGA. Trimming cost V 4 bases and J 10 bases; bases outside gene matches: 8. The data were produced by immunoSEQ multiplex PCR, yet TCRdb's version contains in-frame clones alone and is incomplete. The sample gives around 55,000 clones, roughly three quarters of which show up once; approximately 4.6% is in the top ten. The clonotype originates from a human donor with melanoma. The chain recombines TRBV7-3 with TRBJ2-1; 12 positions match TRBD2. The source material was tumor tissue. In DNA, the CDR3 is TGTGCCAGCAGCTATGGACTAGCGGGGTTGTCCGAGCAGTTCTTC. As protein: CASSYGLAGLSEQFF.